A single sample is the source of the 32 T cell receptor beta chains below, sequenced in a study of blood T cell dynamics during melanoma immunotherapy. The time point is: week 3, after first cycle of checkpoint inhibitor. TIE cells were CD3+ CD4- CD8+ CD45RA- CD45RO-high CD27- CCR7- memory T cells. Findings and limits, study-wide: The most clonal sorted CD8+ subset, immune-effector cells, was closest to cell-free DNA CDR3 sequences.

Their antigens remain unidentified. Libraries were prepared by immunoSEQ multiplex PCR; TCRdb keeps only in-frame clonotypes and omits some of them. Counted here are roughly 2,000 clones, roughly three quarters occurring once; the ten biggest clones make up 5%. The material was CD8+ T cells from blood, obtained from a patient treated with checkpoint blockade. Receptors were obtained from a human donor with melanoma.

The gene calls are TRBV11-2 and TRBJ2-7; 7 bases map to TRBD1. The CDR3 runs to 17 residues. V shed 1 base and J 0 bases; nucleotides not matched to a gene: 9. Germline-derived CDR1 and CDR2 are SGHAT and FQNNGV. The CDR3 DNA reads TGTGCCAGCAGCTTAGGTTCCGACAGGGATAACTCCTACGAGCAGTACTTC. Translated, it gives CASSLGSDRDNSYEQYF. Together with reference TRBV11-2 and TRBJ2-7, the CDR3 gives the full variable domain: EAGVAQSPRYKIIEKRQSVAFWCNPISGHATLYWYQQILGQGPKLLIQFQNNGVVDDSQLPKDRFSAERLKGVDSTLKIQPAKLEDSAVYLCASSLGSDRDNSYEQYFGPGTRLTVT.

V is TRBV2 and J is TRBJ2-7, with D hard to call. The CDR3 is 11 amino acids. CDR1 is SNHLY and CDR2 is FYNNEI in the germline V gene. V was pared by 3 bases and J by 7 bases, with 7 bases between. CDR3 coding DNA: TGTGCCAGCAGTGATTGGGGTGAGCAGTACTTC. This sequence encodes CASSDWGEQYF.

J is TRBJ2-7 and V is TRBV6-6; D remains ambiguous. CDR1 is MNHNY, CDR2 SVGAGI, per germline (reference sequence). Trimming shortened V by 2 bases and J by 2 bases, and 1 base separated the two germline ends. This CDR3 spans 11 amino acids. CDR3 sequence reads: CASSYTYEQYF. The DNA of the CDR3 is TGTGCCAGCAGTTACACCTACGAGCAGTACTTC.

CDR3 protein: CASSQEGSGFYEQYF. The CDR3 DNA reads as TGTGCCAGCAGCCAAGAAGGCTCGGGCTTCTACGAGCAGTACTTC. The gene calls are TRBV14 and TRBJ2-7; D remains unclear. The germline V gene encodes CDR1 SGHDN and CDR2 FVKESK. The CDR3 length is 15 residues. V was shortened by 0 bases and J by 3 bases, with 12 bases between the two germline ends.

The chain combines TRBV6-1 with TRBJ1-6, with D unresolved. The CDR3 extends over 14 amino acids. Germline lookup yields CDR1 MNHNS and CDR2 SASEGT. V was pared by 8 bases and J by 5 bases, with 13 bases between. CDR3 sequence: CASGARRDNSPLHF. The CDR3 coding sequence is TGTGCCAGCGGCGCTAGGCGGGATAATTCACCCCTCCACTTT.

In this sample, this clone turned up a few times. This chain links TRBV2 with TRBJ2-7; 7 bases align to TRBD1. The J segment lost 0 bases and the V segment lost 2 bases, leaving 7 bases of the junction unmatched. The CDR3 has 16 residues. The germline CDR1 and CDR2 sequences are SNHLY and FYNNEI. The CDR3: CASSESRGGISYEQYF. The CDR3 DNA reads as TGTGCCAGCAGTGAAAGTCGAGGGGGCATCTCCTACGAGCAGTACTTC.

J is TRBJ2-3 and V is TRBV2; D is perhaps TRBD1 (6 bases). The CDR3 is 18 residues long. CDR1 is SNHLY, CDR2 FYNNEI, per germline. The V and J ends lost 0 bases and 2 bases respectively, with 18 bases between them. The CDR3 bases are TGTGCCAGCAGTGAAGCTATTTCGGGAACAGGGATCACAGATACGCAGTATTTT. Protein: CASSEAISGTGITDTQYF.

This clone was seen a handful of times. This sequence joins TRBV7-3 and TRBJ1-2; 9 bases agree with TRBD1. The ends lost 4 bases at V and 1 base at J; junction bases unmatched: 7. Germline V gene sequence: CDR1 SGHTA, CDR2 FQGTGA. The CDR3 loop spans 16 amino acids. CDR3 coding DNA: TGTGCCAGCAGCTATACCGGGACAGGGAATAACTATGGCTACACCTTC. Translating it yields CASSYTGTGNNYGYTF.

In this sample, this clone turned up once. Here the CDR3 reads CASKPGQLVTDTQYF. In DNA form, the CDR3 reads TGTGCCAGCAAGCCCGGACAGCTAGTCACAGATACGCAGTATTTT. The chain employs TRBV27 and TRBJ2-3; the D gene is possibly TRBD1 (6 bases). The CDR3 contains 15 residues. Trimming shortened V by 7 bases and J by 2 bases, and 16 bases separated the two germline ends. Germline V gene lookup returns CDR1 MNHEY and CDR2 SMNVEV (reference sequence).

The chain recombines TRBV13 with TRBJ2-3; 12 bases fit TRBD2. CDR1 and CDR2 from the germline V gene are PRHDT and FYEKMQ (reference sequence). V lost 2 bases to trimming and J lost 5 bases; unmatched junction nucleotides: 5. The CDR3 contains 16 residues. The CDR3 loop reads CASSLMTSGGGDTQYF. CDR3 coding DNA: TGTGCCAGCAGCTTAATGACTAGCGGGGGTGGAGATACGCAGTATTTT.

V usage is TRBV7-3 and J usage is TRBJ2-1; D may be TRBD2 (5 bases). The ends were cut back, 3 bases at V and 0 bases at J, with 9 bases in the middle. This CDR3 has 15 residues. Germline CDR1 and CDR2: SGHTA and FQGTGA. The CDR3 reads CASSFNGVSYNEQFF. Written as DNA, the CDR3 is TGTGCCAGCAGCTTTAACGGGGTCTCCTACAATGAGCAGTTCTTC.

The chain couples TRBV14 to TRBJ2-7; 7 nucleotides match TRBD1. Germline CDR1 is SGHDN and CDR2 is FVKESK. V was clipped by 4 bases and J by 2 bases; unmatched bases: 5. The CDR3 has 14 residues. DNA for the CDR3: TGTGCCAGCAGCCCTTGGGACAGACCCTACGAGCAGTACTTC. The encoded protein is CASSPWDRPYEQYF.

This chain joins TRBV5-4 and TRBJ2-7, with D perhaps given as TRBD1 or TRBD2 (5 bases each). Germline CDR1 is SGHNT and CDR2 is YYREEE (reference sequence). This CDR3 contains 14 residues. V lost 2 bases and J 1 base, leaving 10 bases between the germline ends. The CDR3 loop reads CASSFGDPSYEQYF. DNA of the CDR3: TGTGCCAGCAGCTTTGGGGACCCTTCCTACGAGCAGTACTTC.

The chain uses TRBV4-1 and TRBJ1-5; no reliable D call. CDR3 length equals 14 residues. Trimming removed 0 bases at V and 7 bases at J, with 10 bases between. CDR1 MGHRA and CDR2 YSYEKL come from the germline V gene. In DNA, the CDR3 is TGCGCCAGCAGCCAAGAAGTAACTGGCCAGCCCCAGCATTTT. It codes for CASSQEVTGQPQHF.

The chain has TRBV28 and TRBJ2-1, with 7 bases matching TRBD2. Germline-derived CDR1 and CDR2 are MDHEN and SYDVKM. The CDR3 consists of 16 residues. V shed 1 base, J shed 3 bases, and the junction held 6 bases outside the gene matches. CDR3 loop: CASSLSGGSHYNEQFF. The CDR3 nucleotides read TGTGCCAGCAGTTTATCGGGCGGGAGTCACTACAATGAGCAGTTCTTC.

The chain has TRBV19 and TRBJ1-4; TRBD1 is a possible D gene (5 bases). Between the trimmed V and J ends, which lost 5 bases and 8 bases, there was a span of 15 bases. Germline assignment: CDR1 LNHDA and CDR2 SQIVND (reference sequence). CDR3 length equals 14 residues. The CDR3: CASSLGEGREKLFF. Here the CDR3 DNA reads TGTGCCAGTAGTCTGGGGGAAGGCAGGGAAAAACTGTTTTTT.

This clone was seen only a few times. V is TRBV7-6 and J is TRBJ1-1; D call uncertain. V lost 5 bases to trimming and J lost 4 bases, with 11 bases between them. CDR1 and CDR2 (germline): SGHVS, FNYEAQ. The CDR3 spans 13 residues. This chain's CDR3 is CASSPSDGTEAFF. The CDR3 DNA is TGTGCCAGCAGCCCTAGTGACGGCACTGAAGCTTTCTTT.

The chain carries TRBV5-1 and TRBJ2-3, with 10 bases matching TRBD1. This CDR3 has 17 amino acids. With V trimmed by 0 bases and J by 1 base, 5 bases remained unmatched. In germline, CDR1 is SGHRS, CDR2 YFSETQ. The CDR3 sequence is CASSLVGQGKRTDTQYF. Here the CDR3 DNA reads TGCGCCAGCAGCTTGGTGGGACAGGGGAAGCGCACAGATACGCAGTATTTT.

This rearrangement joins TRBV5-6 to TRBJ2-5; 11 bases fit TRBD2. The V and J ends lost 3 bases and 7 bases, in that order; junction bases with no gene match: 11. CDR1 is SGHDT and CDR2 is YYEEEE in the germline V gene. The CDR3 spans 16 residues. The CDR3 sequence: CASSYITSGRGGTQYF. The CDR3 bases are TGTGCCAGCAGCTACATTACTAGCGGGAGAGGTGGGACCCAGTACTTC.

This rearrangement joins TRBV7-9 to TRBJ2-1; weak D call: TRBD2 (6 bases). V dropped 5 bases and J dropped 2 bases, with 13 bases sitting between them. The CDR3 loop spans 15 amino acids. From germline, CDR1 is SEHNR and CDR2 FQNEAQ (reference sequence). CDR3 coding DNA: TGTGCCAGCAGCCCCCCGGGGGAAGCCTACAATGAGCAGTTCTTC. It codes for CASSPPGEAYNEQFF.

The V and J genes are TRBV11-2 and TRBJ2-7; D gene uncertain. The CDR3 consists of 13 residues. CDR1 is SGHAT and CDR2 is FQNNGV in the germline V gene. V lost 2 bases, J lost 5 bases, and 10 bases lay in between. CDR3 DNA: TGTGCCAGCAGCTTACGTAGAGAGGACGAGCAGTACTTC. Translating gives CASSLRREDEQYF.

The CDR3 sequence: CASSGRDGPYEQYF. The CDR3 DNA sequence: TGCGCCAGCAGCGGCCGGGACGGACCCTACGAGCAGTACTTC. The rearrangement joins TRBV5-1 to TRBJ2-7; D tentatively reads TRBD1 or TRBD2 (5 bases each). CDR3 length: 14 residues. V lost 4 bases and J 2 bases, leaving 13 bases between the germline ends. Looked up from germline, CDR1 is SGHRS and CDR2 is YFSETQ.

This chain joins TRBV6-1 and TRBJ1-1; possibly TRBD1 for D (6 bases). CDR3 length equals 13 residues. Germline V gives CDR1 MNHNS, CDR2 SASEGT. Trimming took off 5 bases at V and 0 bases at J, with 7 bases between the two ends. The CDR3: CASSTGLNTEAFF. For the CDR3, the DNA is TGTGCCAGCAGTACAGGGCTGAACACTGAAGCTTTCTTT.

The chain recombines TRBV4-3 with TRBJ2-7; D is unclear. This CDR3 is 16 amino acids long. V lost 0 bases to trimming and J lost 0 bases, with 12 bases between them. Germline-derived CDR1 and CDR2 are LGHNA and YSLEER. The CDR3 DNA reads as TGCGCCAGCAGCCAAGAGCCCCCAGGTTTCTCCTACGAGCAGTACTTC. Protein: CASSQEPPGFSYEQYF.

This clone was observed a single time. The chain joins TRBV19 to TRBJ1-1; 8 nucleotides line up with TRBD1. This CDR3 has 14 residues. The germline V gene has CDR1 LNHDA and CDR2 SQIVND (reference sequence). The J segment lost 5 bases and the V segment lost 7 bases, leaving 9 bases of the junction unmatched. The DNA of the CDR3 is TGTGCCAGTACTCCCCAGGGGGCTGGGACTGAAGCTTTCTTT. Its protein is CASTPQGAGTEAFF.

There are a few counts of this clone. The chain recombines TRBV19 with TRBJ2-7; TRBD2 is a possible D gene (6 bases). V was shortened by 1 base and J by 2 bases, with 6 bases between the two germline ends. From germline, CDR1 is LNHDA and CDR2 SQIVND (reference sequence). The CDR3 has 13 amino acids. CDR3 loop: CASSIGLAYEQYF. The CDR3 DNA reads as TGTGCCAGTAGTATAGGACTAGCCTACGAGCAGTACTTC.

The chain combines TRBV11-2 with TRBJ2-1, with 9 bases that match TRBD2. The V and J ends lost 5 bases and 9 bases, in that order; junction bases with no gene match: 17. This CDR3 comprises 17 residues. Germline values: CDR1 SGHAT, CDR2 FQNNGV. The CDR3 is CASSPVFGLAGDPEQFF. CDR3 nucleotides: TGTGCCAGCAGCCCAGTGTTCGGATTAGCGGGAGACCCTGAGCAGTTCTTC.

This clone appeared once. This chain uses TRBV7-8 with TRBJ2-1, with D tentatively TRBD2 (6 bases). This CDR3 region has 15 residues. V dropped 4 bases and J dropped 2 bases, with 12 bases sitting between them. The germline gives CDR1 SGHVS, CDR2 FQNEAQ. The CDR3 loop is CASSWRDFTYNEQFF. CDR3 nucleotide sequence: TGTGCCAGCAGCTGGAGGGACTTCACCTACAATGAGCAGTTCTTC.

V is TRBV19 and J is TRBJ1-2; 7 bases are shared with TRBD1. The germline gives CDR1 LNHDA, CDR2 SQIVND (reference sequence). V lost 4 bases, J lost 4 bases, and 3 bases stayed unmatched. This CDR3 is 13 amino acids long. This CDR3 is CASSTGTVYGYTF. In DNA form, the CDR3 reads TGTGCCAGTAGTACCGGGACAGTCTATGGCTACACCTTC.

CDR3 protein: CASRPGQGHHMNTEAFF. Written as DNA, the CDR3 is TGTGCCAGCAGACCCGGACAGGGCCATCACATGAACACTGAAGCTTTCTTT. The chain has TRBV7-8 and TRBJ1-1; TRBD1 agrees at 8 bases. V lost 6 bases to trimming and J lost 0 bases; unmatched junction nucleotides: 12. This CDR3 is built from 17 residues. Germline V gene data show CDR1 as SGHVS and CDR2 as FQNEAQ.

This chain joins TRBV6-5 and TRBJ2-3; no firm D call. The germline V gene has CDR1 MNHEY and CDR2 SVGAGI. The V gene lost 7 bases and the J gene lost 5 bases, with 13 bases spanning the gap. The CDR3 spans 13 residues. The CDR3 loop reads CASNDVGEDTQYF. CDR3 nucleotides: TGTGCCAGCAACGACGTGGGTGAAGATACGCAGTATTTT.

The V call is TRBV27, the J call TRBJ2-3, with D uncertain. The ends were cut back, 5 bases at V and 6 bases at J, with 6 bases in the middle. This CDR3 is 11 amino acids long. Germline V lookup: CDR1 MNHEY, CDR2 SMNVEV (reference sequence). CDR3 bases: TGTGCCAGCAGTCTCTGGGATACGCAGTATTTT. Residues: CASSLWDTQYF.